This TCR beta chain stems from a study of siplizumab effects on memory and regulatory T cells (dated by TCRdb to about 2019). Background for the entire study: The study looked at the effect of siplizumab, an anti-CD2 antibody, on alloreactive T-cell subsets in allogeneic mixed lymphocyte reactions made from human PBMCs. What the work shows at the level of the full study, not this receptor alone: Among mappable alloreactive CD4+ clones, the Treg-derived fraction averaged approximately 72% with siplizumab versus 25% to 30% in control reactions. Whether proliferating Tregs from siplizumab cultures were suppressive was not functionally confirmed. Because sequences below about 10^-5 frequency were poorly captured, only a minor fraction of alloreactive clones could be mapped to unstimulated subsets. The cumulative frequency of alloreactive sequences that could be traced back to unstimulated CD4+ memory T cells was significantly reduced by siplizumab. A naive or memory phenotype could not be assigned to roughly 80-95% of proliferating CD4+ or CD8+ clones. Unstimulated naive T cells appeared more diverse than memory T cells, and naive cells seemed to contribute substantially to the alloresponse.

According to the germline V gene, CDR1 reads SGHDN and CDR2 reads FVKESK. Trimming removed 3 bases from V and 8 bases from J, leaving 19 bases between the germline ends. The CDR3 spans 15 residues, from the cysteine through the phenylalanine. Just the 45-base CDR3 DNA is kept, in frame starting at base 1. Turning to this clone: Its antigen specificity is not known. Per-nucleotide qualities are absent, and no much larger clonotype sits a single base away.

The receptor library was made with the immunoSEQ multiplex PCR assay. Each sample had around 92,000 TCR templates assayed by the deep sequencing platform. Genomic DNA extracted from sorted T cells was the material used for TCRbeta CDR3 sequencing. The source study handled its data this way. Clonal analysis of TCRbeta CDR3 data was done in the R programming language. Alloreactive CD4+ and CD8+ clones were defined by comparing unstimulated samples with post-reaction CFSE-low samples. Regulatory or non-regulatory origin of alloreactive CD4+ clones was assigned by matching sequences to the sorted unstimulated Treg and non-Treg repertoires. TCRdb obtained this table from immuneACCESS and retained in-frame rearrangements with V and J assigned. These tables miss some clones; where compared with another copy, unresolved V genes account for less than half of the shortfall, and the remainder is unexplained. V and J calls and clone size are given by that table; D and trimming were obtained from the DNA. The sample table shows roughly 100,000 clones, and about 93% are seen once. In total, the top ten clones hold around 0.32% of the sample.

Sorted unstimulated T cells, along with proliferating T cells recovered from mixed lymphocyte reactions, underwent TCRbeta CDR3 sequencing. Fresh whole blood from ten HLA-typed healthy donors was used as the source from which PBMCs were isolated. The chain uses TRBV14 and TRBJ1-2; the D gene cannot be named for sure. This clonotype originated in a human donor in good health. The sample was CD4+ T cells sorted from blood. The CDR3 corresponds to CASSHSSAGPRGYTF. DNA sequence: TGTGCCAGCAGCCATAGCTCGGCAGGACCCCGGGGCTACACCTTC. With the rest looked up from the reference TRBV14 and TRBJ1-2 genes rather than sequenced, the full variable domain is EAGVTQFPSHSVIEKGQTVTLRCDPISGHDNLYWYRRVMGKEIKFLLHFVKESKQDESGMPNNRFLAERTGGTYSTLKVQPAELEDSGVYFCASSHSSAGPRGYTFGSGTRLTVV.